The present T cell receptor beta chain was sequenced within a study of T cell responses to AZD1222 COVID-19 vaccine (dated by TCRdb to the early 2020s). General notes on the study: A total of around 240 trial participants underwent TCR sequencing, of whom more than 200 had received two doses of AZD1222 and some 25 had received two doses of the MenACWY control vaccine. Trial participants were enrolled into age subgroups of 18-55, 56-69 and 70-plus years, which contained about 150, 27 and 61 TCR-sequenced participants, respectively.

In the case of this clone: Its target antigen remains unknown. No much larger clone exists at a distance of one base, and base qualities are not known.

This specimen's time point label, interpreted: about 28 days (+/-7) after the second vaccine dose. Because spike-specific TCR depth and breadth did not differ between the two schedules, AZD1222 recipients who got a second dose at roughly 4 weeks were pooled with those who got a second dose at roughly 12 weeks. The vaccinee samples were drawn from two UK trials, COV001 and COV002, one of which was a single-blind randomized controlled phase 2/3 trial testing AZD1222 (ChAdOx1 nCoV-19) in healthy adults. Trial participant PBMC samples were collected at day 0 and day 28 after the second dose for TCRbeta chain sequencing. General findings and caveats noted by the study authors: After two AZD1222 doses, spike-specific TCR breadth and depth were significantly higher than at day 0 and than in MenACWY recipients. Participants were mostly white British, with more females than males. The authors suggested clonal diversity may have been underestimated. The 56-69-year group was small, and its depth increase did not reach significance, likely because of low power. Conclusions about previously exposed vaccinees are limited, since just 6 or 7 AZD1222 recipients were seropositive for SARS-CoV-2 at baseline. Reportedly, almost half of the unique spike-specific TCRs recognized epitopes lying outside the regions that are mutated in the B.1.351 and B.1.1.7 variants. CD4 TCRs associated with the vaccine covered the entire spike protein, and the dominant responses were in regions 160-218 and 743-854. Because no day 14 peak-response samples were available, the repertoires could be characterized only after the peak T cell response.

The CDR3 regions of human TCRbeta chains were analyzed by immunosequencing. In the source study's methods: TCRs in the repertoires were compared against a reference library of SARS-CoV-2-specific TCRs that had been generated with the MIRA antigen-specificity platform. Breadth was defined as the fraction of unique TCRs that were SARS-CoV-2-associated, and depth was defined as the fraction of total T cells that were SARS-CoV-2-associated. Using the MIRA data, each spike-specific TCR was assigned both to the spike region to which the TCR was reactive and to a CD4 or CD8 class. Log10-transformed breadth and depth values were compared by one-way ANOVA with Sidak's multiple comparisons tests. TCRdb mirrors the immuneACCESS table, restricted to in-frame sequences. Some clones are absent from its copies; in checked studies, under half trace to an unresolved V gene, and the reason for the others is unknown. V and J calls and clone size follow that table, whereas D and trimming were derived from the DNA. The sample profile shows over 130,000 clones; about nine tenths of them were found once. The ten largest make up about 3.3% of the sample.

CDR1 and CDR2 (LGHNA, YNFKEQ) derive from the germline V gene. The CDR3 numbers 13 residues from cysteine through phenylalanine. The CDR3 DNA has 39 bases and is translated from base 1. V loses 4 bases, J loses 0 bases, and the germline ends lie 5 bases apart. This TCR was recovered from an adult who received the AZD1222 COVID-19 vaccine. The sequence joins TRBV4-2 to TRBJ2-3; the D gene remains uncertain. This sample comprised peripheral blood, obtained 28 days after the second AZD1222 dose. The base sequence is TGTGCCAGCAGCCTGGACAGCACAGATACGCAGTATTTT. This is translated as CASSLDSTDTQYF.